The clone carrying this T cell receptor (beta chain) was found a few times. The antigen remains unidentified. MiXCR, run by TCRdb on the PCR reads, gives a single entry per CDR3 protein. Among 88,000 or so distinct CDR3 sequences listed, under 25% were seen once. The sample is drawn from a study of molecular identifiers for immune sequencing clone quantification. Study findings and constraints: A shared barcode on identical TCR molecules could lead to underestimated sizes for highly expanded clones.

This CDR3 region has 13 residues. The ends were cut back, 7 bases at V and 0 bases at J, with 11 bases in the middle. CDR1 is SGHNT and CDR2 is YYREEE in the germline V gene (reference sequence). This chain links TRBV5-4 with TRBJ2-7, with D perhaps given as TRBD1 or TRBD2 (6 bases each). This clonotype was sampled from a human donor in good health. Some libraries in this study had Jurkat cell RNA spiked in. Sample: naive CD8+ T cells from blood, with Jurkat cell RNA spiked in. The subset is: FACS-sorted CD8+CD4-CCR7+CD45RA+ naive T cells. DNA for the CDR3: TGTGCCAGCGAAAGGGGGGACTCCTACGAGCAGTACTTC. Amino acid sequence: CASERGDSYEQYF.